The present TCR beta chain was sequenced within a study of post-analysis software for immune sequencing data. Study-wide findings and caveats: Controls significantly exceeded multiple sclerosis patients in normalized Chao1 diversity.

Each TCR beta cDNA library carried unique molecular identifiers. TCRdb reanalysed the PCR reads using MiXCR and keeps one entry per CDR3 protein. The repertoire includes hundreds of thousands of distinct CDR3 sequences, more than 50% of them detected once, and around 10% sits in the top ten. In this sample, this clonotype turned up a few times. Its matching antigen is unknown. Sequencing was carried out using blood. The receptor comes from a girl aged 2-10 years with multiple sclerosis.

Here the CDR3 DNA reads TGTGCCATAGAACCGGGACGACGGAGAAACAATGAGCAGTTCTTC. This gives the protein CAIEPGRRRNNEQFF. This chain uses TRBV28 with TRBJ2-1; either TRBD1 or TRBD2 may supply D (5 bases each). The CDR3 is made up of 15 amino acids. Trimming cost V 10 bases and J 5 bases, with 21 bases left between them. Germline V gene data show CDR1 as MDHEN and CDR2 as SYDVKM.